This T cell receptor (beta chain) emerged from a study of blood T cell repertoires in COVID-19. About the research overall: COVID-19 samples, acute and convalescent, were from the United States, Italy and Spain.

Concerning this clone itself: This same CDR3 is encoded by further DNA sequences in the sample.

The protocol was immunoSEQ multiplex PCR, while the TCRdb copy is restricted to in-frame clones and leaves out a portion. The data hold 150,000 or so clones, with 70% to 85% observed a single time. Germline V gene sequence: CDR1 MNHEY, CDR2 SVGAGI. The CDR3 sequence is 14 residues long. V shed 6 bases, J shed 4 bases, and the junction held 2 bases outside the gene matches. The sequencing sample was made of peripheral blood. The chain employs TRBV6-5 and TRBJ1-3, with 11 bases fitting TRBD1. The origin of this receptor is a man between 60 and 70 years old who had recovered from COVID-19. CDR3 nucleotides: TGTGCCAGCAGCCGGACAGGGGGCGGAAACACCATATATTTT. The encoded protein is CASSRTGGGNTIYF.